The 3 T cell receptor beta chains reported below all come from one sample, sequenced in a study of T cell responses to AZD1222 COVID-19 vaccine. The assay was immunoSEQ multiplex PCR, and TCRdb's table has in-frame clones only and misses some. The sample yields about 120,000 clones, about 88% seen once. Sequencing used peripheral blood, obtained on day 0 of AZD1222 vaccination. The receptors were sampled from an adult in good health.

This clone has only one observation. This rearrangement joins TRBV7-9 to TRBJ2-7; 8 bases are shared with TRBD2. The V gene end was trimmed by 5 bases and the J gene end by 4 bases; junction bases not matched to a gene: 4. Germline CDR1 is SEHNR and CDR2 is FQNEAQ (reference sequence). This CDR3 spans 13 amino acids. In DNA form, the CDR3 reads TGTGCCAGCAGCACGGGACTAGTGTACGAGCAGTACTTC. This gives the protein CASSTGLVYEQYF.

CDR3: CASSPQLGPGELFF. The CDR3 nucleotides read TGTGCCAGCAGCCCCCAACTAGGGCCCGGGGAGCTGTTTTTT. This chain connects TRBV7-2 to TRBJ2-2, with D perhaps matching TRBD2 (5 bases). Germline V gives CDR1 SGHTA, CDR2 FQGNSA. The CDR3 spans 14 residues. Trimming pared 5 bases from V and 6 bases from J, leaving 13 bases between.

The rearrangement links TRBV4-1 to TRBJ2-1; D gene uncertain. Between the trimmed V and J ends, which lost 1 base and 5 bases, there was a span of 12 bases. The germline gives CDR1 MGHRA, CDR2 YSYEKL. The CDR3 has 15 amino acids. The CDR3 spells CASSQGSSLDNEQFF. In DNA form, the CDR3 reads TGCGCCAGCAGCCAAGGCTCAAGTCTCGACAATGAGCAGTTCTTC.